The 11 T cell receptor beta chains presented below share a single source sample, sequenced in a study of blood T cell repertoires in COVID-19. Clones were sequenced by immunoSEQ multiplex PCR, and TCRdb holds only the in-frame ones, with some missing. This repertoire shows approximately 180,000 clones, approximately 85% found once; its top ten account for 9.5% to 12%. Specimen: peripheral blood. These receptors were collected from a human donor with active or convalescent COVID-19. The donor label of this sample is uncertain.

V usage is TRBV4-2 and J usage is TRBJ2-3, with 10 bases fitting TRBD2. J lost 5 bases, V lost 0 bases, and 8 bases had no gene match. The CDR3 extends over 17 amino acids. Germline loops: CDR1 LGHNA, CDR2 YNFKEQ. CDR3 DNA: TGTGCCAGCAGCCAAGAGACACCCCTAGCGGGAGTAGATACGCAGTATTTT. This gives the protein CASSQETPLAGVDTQYF.

The J gene is TRBJ2-4, the V gene TRBV12-3 or TRBV12-4; 8 positions agree with TRBD2. CDR3 length equals 13 residues. Trimming at V came to 5 bases and at J to 7 bases, leaving 4 bases not matched to a gene. The CDR3 sequence: CASSQRTSNIQYF. The CDR3, as DNA: TGTGCCAGCAGTCAAAGGACTAGCAACATTCAGTACTTC.

There are a few counts of this clone. V usage is TRBV19 and J usage is TRBJ1-3; no clear D. Trimming pared 5 bases from V and 9 bases from J, leaving 17 bases between. Per germline, CDR1 LNHDA and CDR2 SQIVND (reference sequence). This CDR3 contains 14 residues. The CDR3 sequence: CASSLGSFGSTIYF. CDR3 DNA sequence: TGTGCCAGTAGTTTAGGAAGTTTTGGGAGCACCATATATTTT.

The chain joins TRBV7-9 to TRBJ1-1; no clear D. V was cut by 2 bases and J by 13 bases, with 11 bases left in between. The CDR3 extends over 11 amino acids. Germline V gene lookup returns CDR1 SEHNR and CDR2 FQNEAQ (reference sequence). The CDR3 DNA sequence: TGTGCCAGCAGCTTAATGGAGATCGGTTTCTTT. Amino acid sequence: CASSLMEIGFF.

This sequence joins TRBV4-2 and TRBJ2-7, with 7 bases matching TRBD1. Germline V gives CDR1 LGHNA, CDR2 YNFKEQ. V shed 1 base, J shed 2 bases, and the junction held 8 bases outside the gene matches. The CDR3 has 16 residues. The CDR3 nucleotides are TGTGCCAGCAGCCAAGGGCTGACAGGGTTACCCTACGAGCAGTACTTC. This encodes CASSQGLTGLPYEQYF.

This clone occurred once. This sequence joins TRBV7-6 and TRBJ2-7; 10 bases are a match to TRBD1. CDR3 length: 14 amino acids. CDR1 and CDR2 (germline): SGHVS, FNYEAQ. V trimming: 5 bases; J trimming: 3 bases; junction bases outside the gene matches: 4. CDR3 nucleotide sequence: TGTGCCAGCAGCCGGGGACAGGGGTTCTACGAGCAGTACTTC. This codes for CASSRGQGFYEQYF.

This chain joins TRBV19 and TRBJ2-7; 8 positions match TRBD1. The CDR3 totals 14 residues. Germline trimming cut 7 bases from V and 0 bases from J; bases unmatched to any gene: 5. Germline V gene lookup returns CDR1 LNHDA and CDR2 SQIVND (reference sequence). The DNA of the CDR3 is TGTGCCAGTACCAAACAGGGGGGCTCCTACGAGCAGTACTTC. Translated: CASTKQGGSYEQYF.

This clone was seen just once. V usage is TRBV7-3 and J usage is TRBJ2-1, with D possibly being TRBD2 (5 bases). Trimming shortened V by 2 bases and J by 6 bases, and 14 bases separated the two germline ends. This CDR3 is built from 15 residues. In germline, CDR1 is SGHTA, CDR2 FQGTGA. The CDR3 DNA sequence: TGTGCCAGCAGCTTAGGTCGTTCGGGGAGCAATGAGCAGTTCTTC. Amino acids: CASSLGRSGSNEQFF. Variable domain in full (rest from reference TRBV7-3 and TRBJ2-1): GAGVSQTPSNKVTEKGKYVELRCDPISGHTALYWYRQSLGQGPEFLIYFQGTGAADDSGLPNDRFFAVRPEGSVSTLKIQRTERGDSAVYLCASSLGRSGSNEQFFGPGTRLTVL.

This clone appeared once. The rearrangement links TRBV19 to TRBJ2-2, with 12 bases identical to TRBD2. Trimming removed 9 bases from V and 6 bases from J; junction bases left unmatched: 8. Germline V CDR1 and CDR2: LNHDA, SQIVND (reference sequence). The length of the CDR3 is 15 residues. CDR3 sequence: CASTTSGSWAGELFF. The CDR3 DNA follows: TGTGCCAGCACGACTAGCGGGAGCTGGGCCGGGGAGCTGTTTTTT. Drawing the rest from reference TRBV19 and TRBJ2-2, the complete variable domain is DGGITQSPKYLFRKEGQNVTLSCEQNLNHDAMYWYRQDPGQGLRLIYYSQIVNDFQKGDIAEGYSVSREKKESFPLTVTSAQKNPTAFYLCASTTSGSWAGELFFGEGSRLTVL.

In this sample, this clone turned up once. CDR3 region: CASSSGLAGGPATVEQYF. CDR3 DNA sequence: TGTGCCAGCAGCTCAGGACTAGCGGGAGGGCCAGCGACTGTCGAGCAGTACTTC. This chain uses TRBV7-2 with TRBJ2-7, with TRBD2 matching over 15 bases. V gave up 4 bases and J gave up 6 bases; unmatched junction bases: 13. The germline V gene encodes CDR1 SGHTA and CDR2 FQGNSA. The CDR3 extends over 18 amino acids. The full variable domain, rest sourced from reference TRBV7-2 and TRBJ2-7, is GAGVSQSPSNKVTEKGKDVELRCDPISGHTALYWYRQSLGQGLEFLIYFQGNSAPDKSGLPSDRFSAERTGGSVSTLTIQRTQQEDSAVYLCASSSGLAGGPATVEQYFGPGTRLTVT.

The V call is TRBV3-1 (or the pseudogene TRBV3-2), the J call TRBJ1-3, with D uncertain. CDR3 length: 15 residues. V was shortened by 1 base and J by 6 bases, with 13 bases between the two germline ends. Germline CDR1 LGHDT, CDR2 YNNKEL (reference sequence). CDR3 loop: CASSQGLQDLNTIYF. CDR3 coding DNA: TGTGCCAGCAGCCAAGGTTTGCAGGACTTAAACACCATATATTTT.